This TCR beta chain was sequenced during a study of blood T cell repertoires in COVID-19. Study-level information: Acute and convalescent COVID-19 samples came from the United States, Italy and Spain. PBMCs, B-cell-depleted T cells, or T cells provided the cDNA or gDNA that made up the material.

In the original workflow: Amplifying reference gene primers gave estimates of nucleated cell counts. Sequencing was performed with immunoSEQ multiplex PCR; in TCRdb, only in-frame clones are kept and a portion is missing. The V and J calls and clone size were taken over from that table, and D and trimming were inferred from the DNA. This sample yields fewer than 350,000 clones, of which about 89% are seen a single time; about 8.8% belongs to the top ten. In germline, CDR1 is SGHAT, CDR2 FQNNGV. Trimming removed 6 bases from V and 5 bases from J, with 13 bases in between. The CDR3 is 13 amino acids. This clone was detected ten times or more.

The TCR was taken from a man aged 35 to 55 with active or convalescent COVID-19. The chain recombines TRBV11-2 with TRBJ1-2; tentative D call: TRBD1 (5 bases). The source material was peripheral blood. The CDR3 loop reads CASSPYGGYGYTF. In nucleotides, the CDR3 is TGTGCCAGCAGTCCCTACGGGGGATATGGCTACACCTTC.